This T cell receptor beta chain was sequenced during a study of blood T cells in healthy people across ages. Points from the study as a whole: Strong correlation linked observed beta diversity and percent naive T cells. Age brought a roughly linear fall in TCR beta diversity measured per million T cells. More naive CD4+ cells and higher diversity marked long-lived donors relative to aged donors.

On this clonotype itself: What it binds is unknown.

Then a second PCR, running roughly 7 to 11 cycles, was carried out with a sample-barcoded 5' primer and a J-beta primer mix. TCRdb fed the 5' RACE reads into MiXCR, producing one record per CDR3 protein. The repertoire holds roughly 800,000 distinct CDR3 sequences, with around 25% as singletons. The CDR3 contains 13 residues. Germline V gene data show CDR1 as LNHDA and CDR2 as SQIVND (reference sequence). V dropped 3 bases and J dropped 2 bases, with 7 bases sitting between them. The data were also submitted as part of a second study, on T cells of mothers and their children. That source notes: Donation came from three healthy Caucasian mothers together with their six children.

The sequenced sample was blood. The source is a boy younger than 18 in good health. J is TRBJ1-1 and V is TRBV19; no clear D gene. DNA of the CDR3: TGTGCCAGTAGTATCCAGAGAAACACTGAAGCTTTCTTT. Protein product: CASSIQRNTEAFF.